Following are 15 T cell receptor beta chains from one sample sequenced in a study of blood T cell repertoires in COVID-19. TCRdb keeps only in-frame clones here, not all; method: immunoSEQ multiplex PCR. Of a few hundred thousand clones listed, about 90% are singletons. Specimen: PBMCs or T cells enriched from blood (not recorded which). These receptors came from a human donor in a cohort exposed to, infected with or recovered from COVID-19 (not recorded which). The donor label of this sample is uncertain.

The V gene is TRBV7-6, the J gene TRBJ2-7; TRBD2 might be the D (5 bases). Per the germline V gene, CDR1 is SGHVS and CDR2 is FNYEAQ. Between the trimmed V and J ends, which lost 1 base and 6 bases, there was a span of 19 bases. There are 16 residues in the CDR3. For the CDR3, the DNA is TGTGCCAGCAGCTTAGGACCCAGGTCGGGGAGTGGCGAGCAGTACTTC. Translating it yields CASSLGPRSGSGEQYF. The full variable domain, rest sourced from reference TRBV7-6 and TRBJ2-7, is GAGVSQSPRYKVTKRGQDVALRCDPISGHVSLYWYRQALGQGPEFLTYFNYEAQQDKSGLPNDRFSAERPEGSISTLTIQRTEQRDSAMYRCASSLGPRSGSGEQYFGPGTRLTVT.

The rearrangement uses TRBV19 and TRBJ2-1; D remains unclear. The CDR3 consists of 13 residues. Trimming removed 6 bases from V and 3 bases from J, with 9 bases in between. Germline loops: CDR1 LNHDA, CDR2 SQIVND (reference sequence). The CDR3 sequence is CASRGSGYNEQFF. The CDR3 nucleotides are TGTGCCAGTAGGGGTTCGGGCTACAATGAGCAGTTCTTC.

This clone has a single count. V and J are TRBV7-9 and TRBJ2-3, with D unresolved. This CDR3 spans 14 amino acids. Trimming took off 4 bases at V and 5 bases at J, with 13 bases between the two ends. Germline V lookup: CDR1 SEHNR, CDR2 FQNEAQ (reference sequence). The CDR3 here is CASSYPPVKDTQYF. In nucleotides, the CDR3 is TGTGCCAGCAGCTATCCCCCGGTTAAAGATACGCAGTATTTT.

The chain links TRBV5-1 to TRBJ2-1; 9 nucleotides align to TRBD2. This CDR3 has 18 residues. Germline V gene lookup returns CDR1 SGHRS and CDR2 YFSETQ. J gave up 7 bases and V 2 bases, and 16 bases lay outside the gene matches. The CDR3 DNA reads TGCGCCAGCAGCTTATTACTAGCGGGTCACGGGGAATCGAATGAGCAGTTCTTC. Protein: CASSLLLAGHGESNEQFF.

V usage is TRBV7-3 and J usage is TRBJ2-3; D might be TRBD2 (5 bases). Germline lookup yields CDR1 SGHTA and CDR2 FQGTGA. The CDR3 spans 15 residues. Between the trimmed V and J ends, which lost 5 bases and 4 bases, there was a span of 16 bases. The CDR3 is CASSPGGGGSDTQYF. The CDR3 nucleotides are TGTGCCAGCAGCCCCGGAGGAGGTGGGTCAGATACGCAGTATTTT.

V is TRBV9 and J is TRBJ2-7; possible D gene TRBD2, 5 bases. The CDR3 length is 14 residues. Trimming shortened V by 4 bases and J by 3 bases, and 14 bases separated the two germline ends. The germline CDR1 and CDR2 sequences are SGDLS and YYNGEE. CDR3 amino acids: CASSPAGTSYEQYF. CDR3 DNA sequence: TGTGCCAGCAGCCCCGCCGGAACTAGCTACGAGCAGTACTTC.

Comment on this clone: Within the sample, other DNA sequences also encode this same CDR3. This rearrangement joins TRBV19 to TRBJ1-1; 7 bases match TRBD1. Looked up from germline, CDR1 is LNHDA and CDR2 is SQIVND (reference sequence). V gave up 6 bases and J gave up 0 bases; unmatched junction bases: 4. This CDR3 has 14 residues. The DNA for the CDR3 is TGTGCCAGTAGCCCGACAGGGATGAACACTGAAGCTTTCTTT. Its protein product is CASSPTGMNTEAFF.

V is TRBV7-8 and J is TRBJ2-7; a weak D match, TRBD2 (5 bases). Trimming left V 3 bases short and J 7 bases short, with 16 bases between. The CDR3 contains 14 residues. CDR1 and CDR2 from the germline V gene are SGHVS and FQNEAQ. CDR3 bases: TGTGCCAGCAGCTTGGGAGACCCCCCGGGGGAGCAGTACTTC. It is translated as CASSLGDPPGEQYF.

The chain has TRBV7-9 and TRBJ1-2; D is undetermined. V was shortened by 3 bases and J by 4 bases, with 9 bases between the two germline ends. Germline lookup yields CDR1 SEHNR and CDR2 FQNEAQ (reference sequence). The CDR3 extends over 13 amino acids. The CDR3 sequence is CASSFGLSYGYTF. The DNA for the CDR3 is TGTGCCAGCAGCTTTGGTCTAAGCTATGGCTACACCTTC.

This clone appeared a single time. The chain joins TRBV30 to TRBJ1-5; 7 nucleotides agree with TRBD1. The CDR3 has 13 amino acids. Germline V gene lookup returns CDR1 GTSNPN and CDR2 SVGIG (reference sequence). V was clipped by 7 bases and J by 0 bases; unmatched bases: 3. The CDR3 here is CASGTASNQPQHF. The CDR3 nucleotides read TGTGCCTCTGGGACAGCTAGCAATCAGCCCCAGCATTTT.

This chain joins TRBV2 and TRBJ1-5; D is possibly TRBD1 (5 bases). Trimming shortened V by 7 bases and J by 11 bases, and 30 bases separated the two germline ends. Germline-derived CDR1 and CDR2 are SNHLY and FYNNEI. The CDR3 is 17 amino acids. The CDR3 DNA sequence: TGTGCCAGCACCCAAGGGCAGGGAGGCCCAAATCAATTGGCCCAGCATTTT. Translating it yields CASTQGQGGPNQLAQHF.

The V call is TRBV14, the J call TRBJ1-2, with no clear D. The V gene's germline CDR1 is SGHDN and CDR2 FVKESK. V shed 4 bases and J shed 5 bases, with 17 bases lying between them. CDR3 length: 15 residues. CDR3 bases: TGTGCCAGCAGCCGGAACGGAGTCTACACTTATGGCTACACCTTC. Residues: CASSRNGVYTYGYTF.

The rearrangement joins TRBV13 to TRBJ1-2, with D hard to call. The germline V gene encodes CDR1 PRHDT and CDR2 FYEKMQ (reference sequence). With 1 base removed from V and 1 base from J, the gap between germline ends came to 10 bases. The CDR3 is 15 residues long. CDR3 loop: CASSLVHQLNYGYTF. For the CDR3, the DNA is TGTGCCAGCAGCTTAGTGCACCAACTTAACTATGGCTACACCTTC.

V gene TRBV19 combines with J gene TRBJ2-7; maybe TRBD1 (6 bases). The ends were cut back, 8 bases at V and 2 bases at J, with 13 bases in the middle. The CDR3 is made up of 13 amino acids. Germline-derived CDR1 and CDR2 are LNHDA and SQIVND (reference sequence). The CDR3 sequence: CASSQGSAYEQYF. The CDR3 region has the DNA TGTGCCAGTTCACAGGGTAGCGCCTACGAGCAGTACTTC. Supplemented by reference TRBV19 and TRBJ2-7, the full variable domain reads DGGITQSPKYLFRKEGQNVTLSCEQNLNHDAMYWYRQDPGQGLRLIYYSQIVNDFQKGDIAEGYSVSREKKESFPLTVTSAQKNPTAFYLCASSQGSAYEQYFGPGTRLTVT.

V is TRBV19 and J is TRBJ1-5; no reliable D call. From germline, CDR1 is LNHDA and CDR2 SQIVND (reference sequence). The germline V and J ends were trimmed by 7 bases and 9 bases, with 19 bases remaining between them. This CDR3 contains 14 residues. The CDR3 DNA is TGTGCCAGTACTCAGAAGGCGGGCTGGGGGCCCCAGCATTTT. It specifies CASTQKAGWGPQHF. The full variable domain, rest sourced from reference TRBV19 and TRBJ1-5, is DGGITQSPKYLFRKEGQNVTLSCEQNLNHDAMYWYRQDPGQGLRLIYYSQIVNDFQKGDIAEGYSVSREKKESFPLTVTSAQKNPTAFYLCASTQKAGWGPQHFGDGTRLSIL.